This T cell receptor (beta chain) stems from a study of post-analysis software for immune sequencing data. Study-wide results and limits: Pronounced co-clustering by F measure was evident among identically batched samples. Versus controls, multiple sclerosis patients showed significantly lower diversity (normalized Chao1). Included in a set of a handful of TRBV segments more frequent in patients than controls were TRBV5-6, TRBV5-1 and TRBV20-1.

Prepared libraries of TCR beta cDNA carried unique molecular identifiers. TCRdb reprocessed the PCR reads with MiXCR, giving one entry per CDR3 protein. The sample has roughly 800,000 distinct CDR3 sequences; around 50% are singletons. For this clonotype: No antigen is known for it.

Germline values: CDR1 SGHDT, CDR2 YYEEEE. V shed 0 bases and J shed 8 bases, with 15 bases lying between them. CDR3 length: 15 residues. Material: blood. V usage is TRBV5-6 and J usage is TRBJ2-1; D might be TRBD2 (6 bases). The sequence derives from a girl aged 10-17 years with multiple sclerosis. The CDR3 nucleotides are TGTGCCAGCAGCTTGGCCGGCCTAGCGATAGATGAGCAGTTCTTC. Residues: CASSLAGLAIDEQFF.